This TCR gamma chain is from a study of γδ T cells in repeated Plasmodium falciparum infection. Bulk repertoires came from Vgamma9/Vdelta2+ or Vdelta2-negative gammadelta T cells flow-sorted from PBMC. TCRdb made new clone calls on the multiplex PCR reads using CATT. In the table there are 27,000 or so gamma-chain clones, approximately 1.5% of which are singletons. Germline V gene data show CDR1 as GITISATS and CDR2 as ISYDGTV (reference sequence). This CDR3 is built from 18 residues. In its sample, this clone was seen a few times. This likely traces to a read error, being one base from a far larger clone. Other DNA sequences in this sample translate to the same CDR3.

Sequencing was carried out using gamma-delta T cells from blood. The TCR originated in a pool of human donors (malaria-infected and uninfected, not separated). This chain links TRGV9 with TRGJP. The J gene, absent from TCRdb, was called here by matching the DNA to germline. The CDR3 spells CALWEVHKGELGKKIKVF. The DNA for the CDR3 is TGTGCTTTGTGGGAGGTGCACAAGGGAGAGTTGGGCAAAAAAATCAAGGTATTT.